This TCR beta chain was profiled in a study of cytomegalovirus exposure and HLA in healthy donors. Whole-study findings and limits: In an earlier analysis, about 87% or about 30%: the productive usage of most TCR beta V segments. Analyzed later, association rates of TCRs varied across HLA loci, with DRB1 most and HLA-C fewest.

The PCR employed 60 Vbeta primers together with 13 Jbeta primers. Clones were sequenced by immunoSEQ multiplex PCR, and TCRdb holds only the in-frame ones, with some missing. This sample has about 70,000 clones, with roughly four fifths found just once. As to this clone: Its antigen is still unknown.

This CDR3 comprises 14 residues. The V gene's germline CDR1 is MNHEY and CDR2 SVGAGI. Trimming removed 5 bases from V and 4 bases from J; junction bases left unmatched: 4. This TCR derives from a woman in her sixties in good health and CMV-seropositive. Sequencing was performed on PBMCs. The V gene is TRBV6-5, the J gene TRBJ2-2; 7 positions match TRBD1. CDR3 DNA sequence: TGTGCCAGCAGTCGACAGGGTTTCACCGGGGAGCTGTTTTTT. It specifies CASSRQGFTGELFF.